Below are 19 T cell receptor beta chains sequenced from a single sample in a study of regulatory T cells in long-lasting Graves disease. According to the study, TCR beta libraries were built with iRepertoire HTBI primers and CDR3-region Arm-PCR. TCRdb re-derived calls from the multiplex PCR reads in MiXCR, one entry per CDR3 protein. The sample consists of some 450,000 distinct CDR3 sequences, roughly 17% of them appearing once. As to time point: newly diagnosed GD, antithyroid drugs for less than 3 months. TCR sequences were obtained from RNA taken from PBMCs. These data are also associated with another study on T cells in Graves' hyperthyroidism and ophthalmopathy.

Sequenced material: peripheral blood mononuclear cells (PBMCs), taken at new diagnosis, from a patient treated with antithyroid drugs. Receptors originate from a woman aged 25 to 39 with Graves disease.

This clonotype was observed a handful of times. The chain carries TRBV9 and TRBJ2-7; no clear D. The V end was cut by 0 bases, the J end by 0 bases, with 4 bases between. Germline V gives CDR1 SGDLS, CDR2 YYNGEE. The CDR3 spans 13 residues. The CDR3 reads CASSVADSYEQYF. For the CDR3, the DNA is TGTGCCAGCAGCGTAGCAGACTCCTACGAGCAGTACTTC.

The genes are TRBV24-1 and TRBJ2-1, with 7 bases matching TRBD2. The trim removed 8 bases at V and 7 bases at J, leaving 7 bases unmatched. Germline loops: CDR1 KGHDR, CDR2 SFDVKD. The CDR3 consists of 13 residues. CDR3: CATMGGGWNEQFF. DNA for the CDR3: TGTGCCACCATGGGGGGGGGTTGGAATGAGCAGTTCTTC.

The CDR3 DNA follows: TGTGCCAGCTCACCACCAGTTTTCCCCTACGAGCAGTACTTC. Translating it yields CASSPPVFPYEQYF. This rearrangement joins TRBV18 to TRBJ2-7, with no clear D. CDR1 is KGHSH and CDR2 is LQKENI in the germline V gene. The length of the CDR3 is 14 residues. Trimming cost V 0 bases and J 2 bases, with 8 bases left between them.

This clonotype was observed a handful of times. CDR3 sequence: CASSPPGENNIQYF. Here the CDR3 DNA reads TGTGCCAGCTCACCACCGGGGGAAAATAACATTCAGTACTTC. J is TRBJ2-4 and V is TRBV18; the D gene could be TRBD1 or TRBD2 (5 bases each). CDR1 is KGHSH and CDR2 is LQKENI in the germline V gene. The V end lost 0 bases, the J end lost 7 bases, and 10 bases lay between the germline ends. The CDR3 loop spans 14 amino acids.

In its sample, this clonotype was seen a few times. The CDR3 DNA sequence: TGTGCCACCAGTGATTTGCCCCTCAGCGGGAGTTCCTACGAGCAGTACTTC. Residues: CATSDLPLSGSSYEQYF. The chain employs TRBV24-1 and TRBJ2-7, with 8 bases that match TRBD2. The CDR3 loop spans 17 amino acids. Germline V gene data show CDR1 as KGHDR and CDR2 as SFDVKD. V dropped 0 bases and J dropped 1; count of bases not matched to a gene: 7.

With respect to this clonotype: A far larger clone is one base from this, pointing to a likely read error. The rearrangement links TRBV6-5 to TRBJ1-1; D gene uncertain. V gave up 0 bases and J gave up 10 bases, with 12 bases separating them. The CDR3 extends over 13 amino acids. Germline lookup yields CDR1 MNHEY and CDR2 SVGAGI. This CDR3 is CASSYSTLSGAFF. CDR3 DNA: TGTGCCAGCAGTTACTCGACGCTCTCTGGAGCTTTCTTT.

This clonotype was picked up a small number of times. A much larger clone is a single base away; this may be a read error. The rearrangement uses TRBV12-3 or TRBV12-4 and TRBJ2-5; 14 nucleotides match TRBD2. V dropped 5 bases and J dropped 11; count of bases not matched to a gene: 25. The CDR3 totals 20 residues. The CDR3 sequence is CASSPLSGTSGSSSYNEQYF. The CDR3 DNA is TGTGCCAGCAGTCCCCTGTCCGGGACTAGCGGGAGTAGTTCCTACAATGAGCAGTACTTC.

This clonotype has a count of ten or more. The CDR3 DNA reads as TGTGCCAGCAGCTTAGGAGACAGTACCTATGGCTACACCTTC. Translating gives CASSLGDSTYGYTF. This rearrangement joins TRBV7-2 to TRBJ1-2; perhaps TRBD1 as D (5 bases). Trimming took off 1 base at V and 4 bases at J, with 10 bases between the two ends. The CDR3 totals 14 residues. Germline loops: CDR1 SGHTA, CDR2 FQGNSA.

This clonotype was recorded at least ten times. The J gene is TRBJ1-1, the V gene TRBV5-1; D perhaps matches TRBD1 (6 bases). Trimming took 2 bases from V and 1 from J, leaving 18 bases between them. Germline CDR1 and CDR2: SGHRS and YFSETQ. The CDR3 contains 17 residues. The CDR3 sequence: CASSFYRASARNTEAFF. The CDR3 bases are TGCGCCAGCAGCTTCTACAGGGCGTCCGCCCGGAACACTGAAGCTTTCTTT.

The chain couples TRBV9 to TRBJ2-7; 8 bases fit TRBD1. The CDR3 loop spans 15 amino acids. V lost 3 bases, J lost 2 bases, and 7 bases stayed unmatched. Germline CDR1 SGDLS, CDR2 YYNGEE. The CDR3: CASSASRGQTYEQYF. The CDR3 DNA sequence: TGTGCCAGCAGCGCGAGCAGGGGGCAAACCTACGAGCAGTACTTC.

This clonotype was seen only a few times. The V and J genes are TRBV4-1 and TRBJ1-2, with D unclear. The CDR3 has 16 amino acids. Trimming took off 2 bases at V and 5 bases at J, with 18 bases between the two ends. CDR1 is MGHRA and CDR2 is YSYEKL in the germline V gene. Here the CDR3 DNA reads TGCGCCAGCAGCCAACGGGTCGCAAAATTGGGGTATGGCTACACCTTC. This encodes CASSQRVAKLGYGYTF.

The chain couples TRBV4-3 to TRBJ2-1; maybe TRBD1 (5 bases). The CDR3 extends over 17 amino acids. Trimming took off 8 bases at V and 9 bases at J, with 29 bases between the two ends. CDR1 LGHNA and CDR2 YSLEER come from the germline V gene. DNA for the CDR3: TGCGCCAGCCTCCCCCCTCCGACTGCACTGATTCAGGGTGAGCAGTTCTTC. Translating gives CASLPPPTALIQGEQFF.

The J gene is TRBJ1-6, the V gene TRBV27; D perhaps matches TRBD1 (6 bases). Germline CDR1 and CDR2: MNHEY and SMNVEV (reference sequence). V lost 5 bases and J 3 bases, leaving 14 bases between the germline ends. The CDR3 has 16 amino acids. This CDR3 is CASSTPTGRYNSPLHF. The CDR3 DNA follows: TGTGCCAGCAGTACCCCGACAGGTCGCTATAATTCACCCCTCCACTTT.

A note on this clonotype: A much larger clone sits a single nucleotide away, making a read error possible. The chain has TRBV7-2 and TRBJ2-1; 7 nucleotides line up with TRBD2. This CDR3 spans 15 amino acids. Looked up from germline, CDR1 is SGHTA and CDR2 is FQGNSA. Written as DNA, the CDR3 is TGTGCCAGCAGCGGGGGGGAGGGGATCTCCAATGAGCAGCTCTTC. Translation gives CASSGGEGISNEQLF. Full variable domain (remainder filled in from reference TRBV7-2 and TRBJ2-1): GAGVSQSPSNKVTEKGKDVELRCDPISGHTALYWYRQSLGQGLEFLIYFQGNSAPDKSGLPSDRFSAERTGGSVSTLTIQRTQQEDSAVYLCASSGGEGISNEQLFGPGTRLTVL.

V gene TRBV6-2 or TRBV6-3 combines with J gene TRBJ2-5; D may match TRBD1 or TRBD2 (5 bases each). V was pared by 0 bases and J by 2 bases, with 19 bases between. CDR1 MNHEY and CDR2 SVGEGT come from the germline V gene. This CDR3 is 18 amino acids long. The DNA of the CDR3 is TGTGCCAGCAGTTACTCTCGGTTTCGTCCGGGACCACAAGAGACCCAGTACTTC. This translates into CASSYSRFRPGPQETQYF.

This clonotype showed up many times. This chain connects TRBV7-2 to TRBJ2-3; no definite D call. The length of the CDR3 is 13 residues. V was trimmed by 4 bases and J by 5 bases, leaving 10 bases between them. CDR1 is SGHTA and CDR2 is FQGNSA in the germline V gene. CDR3 nucleotides: TGTGCCAGCAGCTCAGTGGTGCGAGATACGCAGTATTTT. This gives the protein CASSSVVRDTQYF.

This clonotype was picked up many times. V and J are TRBV4-1 and TRBJ1-1, with no clear D. V was clipped by 1 base and J by 4 bases, with 16 bases between them. Germline V gives CDR1 MGHRA, CDR2 YSYEKL. The CDR3 is made up of 16 amino acids. The CDR3 region has the DNA TGCGCCAGCAGCCAAGGAGCGACATCCGTAAGCACTGAAGCTTTCTTT. Encoded protein: CASSQGATSVSTEAFF.

This clonotype was counted only a few times. The V call is TRBV6-2 or TRBV6-3, the J call TRBJ2-7; D ambiguous. The ends were cut back, 2 bases at V and 6 bases at J, with 14 bases in the middle. Germline V gene data show CDR1 as MNHEY and CDR2 as SVGEGT. This CDR3 has 14 amino acids. CDR3 in DNA: TGTGCCAGCAGTTACAACCTTGCTGTGGTCGAGCAGTACTTC. This encodes CASSYNLAVVEQYF.

This clonotype was counted ten times or more. The chain carries TRBV15 and TRBJ1-2; 7 positions agree with TRBD1. The germline CDR1 and CDR2 sequences are LNHNV and YYDKDF (reference sequence). Losses at the gene ends were 0 bases for V and 4 bases for J; bases not matched to a gene: 8. The CDR3 has 16 residues. The CDR3 spells CATSRDIGKGAYGYTF. Here the CDR3 DNA reads TGTGCCACCAGCAGAGATATTGGGAAGGGGGCCTATGGCTACACCTTC.